This T cell receptor beta chain was captured by sequencing in a study of blood T cell repertoires in COVID-19. The wider study: Sample material is recorded as cDNA or gDNA derived from T cells, B-cell-depleted T cells, or PBMCs.

Germline V gene data show CDR1 as GTSNPN and CDR2 as SVGIG (reference sequence). The CDR3 extends over 13 amino acids. The study drew participants aged about 18 to 89 years from 20 to 30 US areas. Authors' data handling: Amplified reference gene primers provided the basis for estimating nucleated cell counts. Repertoires were generated with immunoSEQ multiplex PCR, while TCRdb's copy carries only in-frame clones and drops some. V and J calls and clone size come straight from that table; D and trimming were deduced from the DNA. This table holds 150,000 to 200,000 clones, roughly 87% found once. Remarks on this clone: The junction departs from the called germline gene at one end, perhaps through a read error.

V gene TRBV30 combines with J gene TRBJ2-5, with 13 bases aligning to TRBD2. The TCR originated in a woman aged 45-65 years who had recovered from COVID-19. The sequencing input was PBMCs or T cells enriched from blood (not recorded which). The CDR3 protein is CAVGTSGKETQYF. In DNA, the CDR3 is TGCGCCGTCGGGACTAGCGGGAAAGAGACCCAGTACTTC. Combining the CDR3 with reference TRBV30 and TRBJ2-5 gives the whole variable domain SQTIHQWPATLVQPVGSPLSLECTVEGTSNPNLYWYRQAAGRGLQLLFYSVGIGQISSEVPQNLSASRPQDRQFILSSKKLLLSDSGFYLCAVGTSGKETQYFGPGTRLLVL.